One and the same sample provided the 6 T cell receptor beta chains below, sequenced in a study of CD4 T cell repertoires in COVID-19. Method: immunoSEQ multiplex PCR; TCRdb's copy keeps in-frame clones and lacks some. The sample consists of 60,000 to 90,000 clones, roughly 85% of them appearing once. This specimen was CD4+ T cells from peripheral blood, taken after recovery from COVID-19. The receptors derive from a human donor who had COVID-19.

V usage is TRBV18 and J usage is TRBJ1-4; 8 bases align to TRBD1. The CDR3 is 15 residues long. CDR1 is KGHSH, CDR2 LQKENI, per germline. V was pared by 2 bases and J by 5 bases, with 4 bases of the junction left unmatched. The CDR3 nucleotides are TGTGCCAGCTCACCATGGACAGGGCACAATGAAAAACTGTTTTTT. Its translation: CASSPWTGHNEKLFF.

This clone was counted a few times. The chain couples TRBV6-6 to TRBJ2-2; the D is unclear. From germline, CDR1 is MNHNY and CDR2 SVGAGI (reference sequence). The CDR3 loop spans 13 amino acids. Trimming cost V 1 base and J 7 bases, with 7 bases left between them. The CDR3 region has the DNA TGTGCCAGCAGTTACTTCCAACGCGGGGAGCTGTTTTTT. The encoded protein is CASSYFQRGELFF.

The V call is TRBV2, the J call TRBJ1-6, with D perhaps TRBD1 (6 bases). With 6 bases removed from V and 9 bases from J, the gap between germline ends came to 15 bases. There are 14 residues in the CDR3. Looked up from germline, CDR1 is SNHLY and CDR2 is FYNNEI. CDR3 protein: CASRELGGISPLHF. The CDR3 DNA follows: TGTGCCAGCAGGGAGCTTGGGGGCATTTCACCCCTCCACTTT.

The chain recombines TRBV5-1 with TRBJ2-3, with D perhaps being TRBD1 or TRBD2 (6 bases each). The CDR3 consists of 15 residues. The V end lost 4 bases, the J end lost 2 bases, and 14 bases lay between the germline ends. From germline, CDR1 is SGHRS and CDR2 YFSETQ. This CDR3 is CASSSGGGPTDTQYF. CDR3 bases: TGCGCCAGCAGCAGTGGAGGGGGTCCCACAGATACGCAGTATTTT.

This clone was seen just once. This chain joins TRBV18 and TRBJ1-3; perhaps TRBD1 as D (5 bases). The CDR3 extends over 15 amino acids. V gave up 1 base and J gave up 2 bases, with 9 bases separating them. The germline V gene encodes CDR1 KGHSH and CDR2 LQKENI. The CDR3 is CASSPLQGAGNTIYF. In DNA, the CDR3 is TGTGCCAGCTCACCACTCCAGGGTGCTGGAAACACCATATATTTT.

This chain connects TRBV24-1 to TRBJ1-2; D perhaps matches TRBD1 (5 bases). The CDR3 has 15 amino acids. The germline V gene encodes CDR1 KGHDR and CDR2 SFDVKD. V was shortened by 3 bases and J by 8 bases, with 18 bases between the two germline ends. DNA of the CDR3: TGTGCCACCAGTGATGCTAGGTTTGGGGCTCGCGGCTACACCTTC. It specifies CATSDARFGARGYTF.